A selection of T cell receptor beta chains follows, all from one sample in a study of response to subunit inactivated influenza vaccine. TCRdb called the RT-PCR reads again in MiXCR, with one record for every CDR3 protein. The sample contains 800,000 or so distinct CDR3 sequences, approximately 21% of which appear only once. Sequencing used PBMCs from blood, obtained 5 days after vaccination. These TCRs come from a man over 45 who received an inactivated influenza vaccine. Each CDR3 is given with its conserved first and last residue. The order of the fields is clone size, D gene, V gene, J gene, CDR3 DNA, CDR3 protein. D genes are given only for firm matches. Clone size is not always given. Where it is, it says once, few, many or a class for expanded clones.

clone_size: few; d_call: NA; v_call: TRBV6-5; j_call: TRBJ2-7; cdr3_nt: TGTGCCAGCAGTTACGGATTTAGCTCCTACGAGCAGTACTTC; cdr3_aa: CASSYGFSSYEQYF
clone_size: NA; d_call: TRBD1; v_call: TRBV30; j_call: TRBJ2-5; cdr3_nt: TGTGCCTGGAGCCATGACAGGGGGTCGACCCAGTACTTC; cdr3_aa: CAWSHDRGSTQYF
clone_size: NA; d_call: NA; v_call: TRBV20-1; j_call: TRBJ2-3; cdr3_nt: TGCAGTGCTAGGTTGGGGGGCAATTCGAGAGCAGATACGCAGTATTTT; cdr3_aa: CSARLGGNSRADTQYF
clone_size: few; d_call: NA; v_call: TRBV20-1; j_call: TRBJ2-1; cdr3_nt: TGCAGTGCTAGAGATCGGCAGGTCTACAATGAGCAGTTCTTC; cdr3_aa: CSARDRQVYNEQFF
clone_size: few; d_call: NA; v_call: TRBV20-1; j_call: TRBJ2-7; cdr3_nt: TGCAGTGCTAGGGGGCTAATAAGCGAGCAGTACTTC; cdr3_aa: CSARGLISEQYF
clone_size: few; d_call: TRBD2; v_call: TRBV7-8; j_call: TRBJ2-1; cdr3_nt: TGTGCCAGCAGCGCCGGACTAGCGGGGGTGGGTGAGCAGTTCTTC; cdr3_aa: CASSAGLAGVGEQFF
clone_size: NA; d_call: TRBD2; v_call: TRBV20-1; j_call: TRBJ2-1; cdr3_nt: TGCAGTGCTACCGGGACTAGCGGGAGAAGCAATGAGCAGTTCTTC; cdr3_aa: CSATGTSGRSNEQFF
clone_size: NA; d_call: TRBD2; v_call: TRBV24-1; j_call: TRBJ2-3; cdr3_nt: TGTGCCACCAGTGACCGAAGCGGGAGTGGCACAGATACGCAGTATTTT; cdr3_aa: CATSDRSGSGTDTQYF
clone_size: few; d_call: NA; v_call: TRBV28; j_call: TRBJ2-7; cdr3_nt: TGTGCCAGCAGTGCCCGGGACCACTACGAGCAGTACTTC; cdr3_aa: CASSARDHYEQYF
clone_size: once; d_call: TRBD1; v_call: TRBV14; j_call: TRBJ1-4; cdr3_nt: TGTGCCAGCAGCCACCGACAGGGTAATGAAAAACTGTTTTTT; cdr3_aa: CASSHRQGNEKLFF
clone_size: NA; d_call: NA; v_call: TRBV4-1; j_call: TRBJ2-6; cdr3_nt: TGCGCCAGCAGCCAAGACCCCTCACGGAGGGCTGAATTC; cdr3_aa: CASSQDPSRRAEF
clone_size: many; d_call: NA; v_call: TRBV4-2; j_call: TRBJ2-3; cdr3_nt: TGTGCCAGCAGCCGGACTTCGGGGGCAGATACGCAGTATTTT; cdr3_aa: CASSRTSGADTQYF
clone_size: NA; d_call: NA; v_call: TRBV12-3/TRBV12-4; j_call: TRBJ2-3; cdr3_nt: TGTGCCAGCAGTTTCGACACCACAGATACGCAGTATTTT; cdr3_aa: CASSFDTTDTQYF
clone_size: NA; d_call: TRBD2; v_call: TRBV12-3/TRBV12-4; j_call: TRBJ2-1; cdr3_nt: TGTGCCAGCAGTTCCCGGACTAGCGGAAATGAGCAGTTCTTC; cdr3_aa: CASSSRTSGNEQFF
clone_size: few; d_call: NA; v_call: TRBV6-5; j_call: TRBJ2-3; cdr3_nt: TGTGCCAGCAGTTACGACAGGAACACAGATACGCAGTATTTT; cdr3_aa: CASSYDRNTDTQYF
clone_size: NA; d_call: TRBD1; v_call: TRBV20-1; j_call: TRBJ1-3; cdr3_nt: TGCAGTGCTAGAGCGACAGACAGGGCTGGAAACACCATATATTTT; cdr3_aa: CSARATDRAGNTIYF
clone_size: few; d_call: NA; v_call: TRBV5-1; j_call: TRBJ1-1; cdr3_nt: TGCGCCAGCAGCTCCCTGACAGCGAACACTGAAGCTTTCTTT; cdr3_aa: CASSSLTANTEAFF
clone_size: few; d_call: NA; v_call: TRBV9; j_call: TRBJ1-3; cdr3_nt: TGTGCCAGCAGCGTATTTGGGGGCCTTGGAAACACCATATATTTT; cdr3_aa: CASSVFGGLGNTIYF
clone_size: NA; d_call: TRBD2; v_call: TRBV27; j_call: TRBJ2-2; cdr3_nt: TGTGCCAGCACCCCTGGGGGGGCGAACACCGGGGAGCTGTTTTTT; cdr3_aa: CASTPGGANTGELFF
clone_size: many; d_call: TRBD1; v_call: TRBV20-1; j_call: TRBJ2-7; cdr3_nt: TGCAGTGCTAGCGAACAGGGGGTCTCCTACGAGCAGTACTTC; cdr3_aa: CSASEQGVSYEQYF
clone_size: few; d_call: NA; v_call: TRBV21-1; j_call: TRBJ2-2; cdr3_nt: TGTGCCAGCAGCACTTCTCCGGGACAGGGGAACACCGGGGAGCTGTTTTTT; cdr3_aa: CASSTSPGQGNTGELFF
clone_size: many; d_call: NA; v_call: TRBV28; j_call: TRBJ2-1; cdr3_nt: TGTGCCAGCAGTCTCAGTTTCGGGCCAAAAAGAAAATACAATGAGCAGTTCTTC; cdr3_aa: CASSLSFGPKRKYNEQFF
clone_size: few; d_call: NA; v_call: TRBV29-1; j_call: TRBJ2-2; cdr3_nt: TGCAGCGTTGGGTCAAGGCAGGGCTTTTTCGGGGAGCTGTTTTTT; cdr3_aa: CSVGSRQGFFGELFF
clone_size: NA; d_call: TRBD1; v_call: TRBV3-1; j_call: TRBJ2-1; cdr3_nt: TGTGCCAGACATGGGGGGACAGGGGACAATGAGCAGTTCTTC; cdr3_aa: CARHGGTGDNEQFF
clone_size: NA; d_call: NA; v_call: TRBV10-2; j_call: TRBJ2-1; cdr3_nt: TGCGCCAGCAGTGGGCAGCGGACGAACTACAATGAGCAGTTCTTC; cdr3_aa: CASSGQRTNYNEQFF
clone_size: NA; d_call: TRBD2; v_call: TRBV27; j_call: TRBJ2-1; cdr3_nt: TGTGCCAGCAGTTTCGTAGCGGGAGCCTACAATGAGCAGTTCTTC; cdr3_aa: CASSFVAGAYNEQFF
clone_size: NA; d_call: TRBD2; v_call: TRBV7-2; j_call: TRBJ2-1; cdr3_nt: TGTGCCAGCAGCCCCGGGACTAGTCGGCCCAATGAGCAGTTCTTC; cdr3_aa: CASSPGTSRPNEQFF
clone_size: NA; d_call: NA; v_call: TRBV5-1; j_call: TRBJ2-7; cdr3_nt: TGCGCCAGCAGCTCGGCGGACTCGTTTCTCGAGCAGTACTTC; cdr3_aa: CASSSADSFLEQYF
clone_size: NA; d_call: NA; v_call: TRBV18; j_call: TRBJ1-2; cdr3_nt: TGTGCCAGCTCTGCGGAACAGGGCGTAGCCGGCTACACCTTC; cdr3_aa: CASSAEQGVAGYTF
clone_size: NA; d_call: TRBD1; v_call: TRBV7-9; j_call: TRBJ2-7; cdr3_nt: TGTGCCAGCAGCTCTAATCCGGGACAGGGTCCCTACGAGCAGTACTTC; cdr3_aa: CASSSNPGQGPYEQYF
clone_size: NA; d_call: TRBD2; v_call: TRBV7-2; j_call: TRBJ2-3; cdr3_nt: TGTGCCAGCAGCTCTGGCGGGGGAGATACGCAGTATTTT; cdr3_aa: CASSSGGGDTQYF
clone_size: few; d_call: TRBD2; v_call: TRBV20-1; j_call: TRBJ2-1; cdr3_nt: TGCAGTCTCAGCGGGGGGAACTACAATGAGCAGTTCTTC; cdr3_aa: CSLSGGNYNEQFF
clone_size: few; d_call: NA; v_call: TRBV29-1; j_call: TRBJ1-2; cdr3_nt: TGCAGCGTTGACTCATCAAAGGGGGGCGAGAAGTATGGCTACACCTTC; cdr3_aa: CSVDSSKGGEKYGYTF
clone_size: many; d_call: NA; v_call: TRBV5-1; j_call: TRBJ2-7; cdr3_nt: TGCGCCAGCAGCAAAACCACAGGGTCCTACGAGCAGTACTTC; cdr3_aa: CASSKTTGSYEQYF
clone_size: NA; d_call: NA; v_call: TRBV9; j_call: TRBJ2-7; cdr3_nt: TGTTCCAGCAGCGTAGGTGCACAGGCCAAATACGAGCAGTACTTC; cdr3_aa: CSSSVGAQAKYEQYF
clone_size: NA; d_call: TRBD2; v_call: TRBV6-5; j_call: TRBJ2-2; cdr3_nt: TGTGCCAGCAGACTAGCGGGGGGGGCGAGCACCGGGGAGCTGTTTTTT; cdr3_aa: CASRLAGGASTGELFF
clone_size: NA; d_call: NA; v_call: TRBV6-2/TRBV6-3; j_call: TRBJ2-1; cdr3_nt: TGTACCAGCAGTACCGGGACGGAGGTTTGGTACAATGAGCAGTTCTTC; cdr3_aa: CTSSTGTEVWYNEQFF
clone_size: NA; d_call: TRBD1; v_call: TRBV29-1; j_call: TRBJ2-7; cdr3_nt: TGCAGCGTCCCCGGGACAGGGGGGCGCGAGCAGTACTTC; cdr3_aa: CSVPGTGGREQYF
clone_size: NA; d_call: TRBD2; v_call: TRBV10-3; j_call: TRBJ2-5; cdr3_nt: TGTGCCATCAGTGGAATGCGGGAGAAAGAGACCCAGTACTTC; cdr3_aa: CAISGMREKETQYF
clone_size: NA; d_call: TRBD2; v_call: TRBV30; j_call: TRBJ2-7; cdr3_nt: TGTGCCTGCCTGGGACTAGCGGAGAACTACGAGCAGTACTTC; cdr3_aa: CACLGLAENYEQYF
clone_size: NA; d_call: TRBD2; v_call: TRBV20-1; j_call: TRBJ2-5; cdr3_nt: TGCAGTGCTAGACTAGCGGTCCACCAAGAGACCCAGTACTTC; cdr3_aa: CSARLAVHQETQYF
clone_size: NA; d_call: NA; v_call: TRBV7-8; j_call: TRBJ2-5; cdr3_nt: TGTGCCAGCAGCGCCACCCGGTTGGGGATACAAGAGACCCAGTACTTC; cdr3_aa: CASSATRLGIQETQYF
clone_size: NA; d_call: TRBD2; v_call: TRBV9; j_call: TRBJ2-1; cdr3_nt: TGTGCCAGCAGCGAGCGGGGGGTAGGTGAGCAGTTCTTC; cdr3_aa: CASSERGVGEQFF
clone_size: NA; d_call: TRBD2; v_call: TRBV20-1; j_call: TRBJ2-3; cdr3_nt: TGCAGTGCTAGTCTTGGGGGGAGGGCCACAGATACGCAGTATTTT; cdr3_aa: CSASLGGRATDTQYF
clone_size: few; d_call: NA; v_call: TRBV10-3; j_call: TRBJ1-2; cdr3_nt: TGTGCCATCAGTGGTACAGGGTATGCGGGTGGCTACACCTTC; cdr3_aa: CAISGTGYAGGYTF
clone_size: NA; d_call: TRBD1; v_call: TRBV4-1; j_call: TRBJ2-7; cdr3_nt: TGCGCCAGCAGCCAATCAGGGGGCCTTCAATACGAGCAGTACTTC; cdr3_aa: CASSQSGGLQYEQYF
clone_size: NA; d_call: NA; v_call: TRBV7-8; j_call: TRBJ2-7; cdr3_nt: TGTGCCAGCAGCCACCGTCCGGGCCGAAGAAACTACGAGCAGTACTTC; cdr3_aa: CASSHRPGRRNYEQYF
clone_size: once; d_call: NA; v_call: TRBV11-2; j_call: TRBJ2-7; cdr3_nt: TGTGCCAGCAGCCCGAGGATGGGCACCTACGAGCAGTACTTC; cdr3_aa: CASSPRMGTYEQYF
clone_size: NA; d_call: TRBD2; v_call: TRBV6-2/TRBV6-3; j_call: TRBJ2-1; cdr3_nt: TGTGCCAGCACGTTGCTAGCGGGAGGGTACACCCAGTTCTTC; cdr3_aa: CASTLLAGGYTQFF
clone_size: few; d_call: TRBD1; v_call: TRBV4-3; j_call: TRBJ2-7; cdr3_nt: TGCGCCAGCAGCCGGGCTAAGACAGGGCGCGAGCAGTACTTC; cdr3_aa: CASSRAKTGREQYF
clone_size: few; d_call: NA; v_call: TRBV12-3/TRBV12-4; j_call: TRBJ2-2; cdr3_nt: TGTGCCAGCAGTTTAGGGCGTATAGCCGGGGAGCTGTTTTTT; cdr3_aa: CASSLGRIAGELFF
clone_size: few; d_call: NA; v_call: TRBV12-3/TRBV12-4; j_call: TRBJ1-5; cdr3_nt: TGTGCCAGCAGTTGGGACGGAGGGTTGGGAGGCAATCAGCCCCAGCATTTT; cdr3_aa: CASSWDGGLGGNQPQHF
clone_size: few; d_call: NA; v_call: TRBV12-3/TRBV12-4; j_call: TRBJ1-6; cdr3_nt: TGTGCCAGCAGTTTAGGATTCAGGGGTTATTCACCCCTCCACTTT; cdr3_aa: CASSLGFRGYSPLHF
clone_size: few; d_call: TRBD2; v_call: TRBV5-1; j_call: TRBJ2-3; cdr3_nt: TGCGCCAGCAGCTTGGCCGGGCTAGCGGGGGGCCCACCCCTCCGGGATACGCAGTATTTT; cdr3_aa: CASSLAGLAGGPPLRDTQYF
clone_size: NA; d_call: TRBD1; v_call: TRBV20-1; j_call: TRBJ2-7; cdr3_nt: TGCAGTGCTAGAGATCTGGGACAGGGCTACTCCTACGAGCAGTACTTC; cdr3_aa: CSARDLGQGYSYEQYF
clone_size: few; d_call: NA; v_call: TRBV10-3; j_call: TRBJ2-7; cdr3_nt: TGTGCCACAAGCGGGTCCCTCGAGTACGAGCAGTACTTC; cdr3_aa: CATSGSLEYEQYF
clone_size: few; d_call: TRBD2; v_call: TRBV9; j_call: TRBJ2-1; cdr3_nt: TGTGCCAGCAGCCCTCGACTAGCGGGTGAATATGAGCAGTTCTTC; cdr3_aa: CASSPRLAGEYEQFF
clone_size: NA; d_call: TRBD2; v_call: TRBV20-1; j_call: TRBJ2-5; cdr3_nt: TGCAGTGCTCCTATAGCGGGAGGCGGAGAGACCCAGTACTTC; cdr3_aa: CSAPIAGGGETQYF
clone_size: few; d_call: NA; v_call: TRBV4-1; j_call: TRBJ2-5; cdr3_nt: TGCGCCAGCAGCCTGACAGCGACGGAGACCCAGTACTTC; cdr3_aa: CASSLTATETQYF
clone_size: few; d_call: TRBD2; v_call: TRBV6-5; j_call: TRBJ2-7; cdr3_nt: TGTGCCAGCAGTTACTCGAGCGGGAGGGCCCTACATTACGAGCAGTACTTC; cdr3_aa: CASSYSSGRALHYEQYF